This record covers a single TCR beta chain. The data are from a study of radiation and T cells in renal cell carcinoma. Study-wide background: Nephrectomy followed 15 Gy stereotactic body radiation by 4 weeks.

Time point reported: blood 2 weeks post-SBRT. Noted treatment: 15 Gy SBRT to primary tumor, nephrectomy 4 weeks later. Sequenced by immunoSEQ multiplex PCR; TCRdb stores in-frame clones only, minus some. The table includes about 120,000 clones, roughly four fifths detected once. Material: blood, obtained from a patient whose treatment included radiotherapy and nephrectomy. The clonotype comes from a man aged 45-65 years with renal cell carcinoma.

The CDR3 loop is CASRPSTGGRGYTF. The CDR3 DNA follows: TGCGCCAGCAGACCCTCAACAGGGGGTAGGGGCTACACCTTC. The V call is TRBV5-1, the J call TRBJ1-2, with 8 bases identical to TRBD1. This CDR3 spans 14 amino acids. Germline loops: CDR1 SGHRS, CDR2 YFSETQ. V lost 5 bases to trimming and J lost 8 bases; unmatched junction nucleotides: 11.